Shown below are 7 T cell receptor beta chains from a single sample sequenced in a study of T cell responses to AZD1222 COVID-19 vaccine. Using immunoSEQ multiplex PCR, the repertoire was profiled, and TCRdb retains in-frame clones only, with some absent. Of about 30,000 clones detected, roughly 92% appear once; the ten largest clones hold roughly 44%. Sample: peripheral blood, taken on day 0 of AZD1222 vaccination. The receptor set was obtained from an adult in good health.

The rearrangement uses TRBV6-5 and TRBJ2-7; no reliable D call. In germline, CDR1 is MNHEY, CDR2 SVGAGI. The germline V and J ends were trimmed by 10 bases and 5 bases, with 12 bases remaining between them. The CDR3 loop spans 11 amino acids. The CDR3 reads CATQDLHEQYF. The CDR3 nucleotides are TGTGCCACCCAGGACCTCCACGAGCAGTACTTC.

This clone was recorded only once. The rearrangement uses TRBV2 and TRBJ1-2; D remains unclear. V was cut by 3 bases and J by 5 bases, with 10 bases left in between. This CDR3 has 13 amino acids. Germline CDR1 is SNHLY and CDR2 is FYNNEI. The CDR3 here is CASSEGSQYGYTF. The CDR3 DNA reads as TGTGCCAGCAGTGAGGGCAGCCAATATGGCTACACCTTC.

There are a few counts of this clone. The rearrangement uses TRBV19 and TRBJ2-1; no definite D call. This CDR3 contains 14 residues. The V end was cut by 1 base, the J end by 8 bases, with 12 bases between. CDR1 and CDR2 from the germline V gene are LNHDA and SQIVND (reference sequence). CDR3: CASSIGLLKDEQFF. In nucleotides, the CDR3 is TGTGCCAGTAGTATAGGACTCTTGAAGGATGAGCAGTTCTTC.

Only one count was recorded for this clone. The rearrangement links TRBV6-5 to TRBJ1-4; tentative D call: TRBD1 (5 bases). Germline lookup yields CDR1 MNHEY and CDR2 SVGAGI. CDR3 length: 15 amino acids. Trimming took 5 bases from V and 6 from J, leaving 16 bases between them. As DNA, the CDR3 is TGTGCCAGCAGTCCTACAGGAGGGTTTGATGAAAAACTGTTTTTT. Encoded protein: CASSPTGGFDEKLFF.

The CDR3 loop reads CASRAGGTGNNEQFF. The CDR3 DNA is TGTGCCAGTAGGGCAGGAGGGACAGGGAACAATGAGCAGTTCTTC. The chain combines TRBV19 with TRBJ2-1, with 9 bases aligning to TRBD1. CDR1 and CDR2 (germline): LNHDA, SQIVND (reference sequence). This CDR3 spans 15 amino acids. Trimming at V came to 6 bases and at J to 5 bases, leaving 8 bases not matched to a gene.

The gene calls are TRBV19 and TRBJ2-5; maybe TRBD1 (6 bases). Germline-derived CDR1 and CDR2 are LNHDA and SQIVND (reference sequence). V was trimmed by 4 bases and J by 1 base, leaving 13 bases between them. The CDR3 sequence is 15 residues long. The CDR3: CASSTFTGFQETQYF. Here the CDR3 DNA reads TGTGCCAGTAGTACTTTTACAGGGTTCCAAGAGACCCAGTACTTC.

This clone was picked up one time. The chain couples TRBV14 to TRBJ2-2; D gene ambiguous. The CDR3 totals 13 residues. The germline CDR1 and CDR2 sequences are SGHDN and FVKESK. V shed 1 base and J shed 7 bases, with 7 bases lying between them. CDR3 sequence reads: CASSQGYSGELFF. CDR3 nucleotides: TGTGCCAGCAGCCAAGGTTATAGCGGGGAGCTGTTTTTT.